The present T cell receptor (beta chain) was sequenced within a study of T cells after posttransplantation cyclophosphamide. Looked up from germline, CDR1 is SEHNR and CDR2 is FQNEAQ (reference sequence). The CDR3 runs 16 residues. Repertoires were generated with immunoSEQ multiplex PCR, while TCRdb's copy carries only in-frame clones and drops some. This sample carries tens of thousands of clones, roughly 88% of them seen once, and the ten largest clones take around 6.6%. Input material: PBMCs. The source is a woman between 55 and 75 years old with a blood cancer, CMV-positive, and with a related stem cell donor. The V call is TRBV7-9, the J call TRBJ2-5, with 8 bases aligning to TRBD1. The J call may be mistaken, given a closer DNA end match to TRBJ2-7. In DNA, the CDR3 is TGTGCCAGCAGCCCCCCCCGGACAGGGAAGGTCCACGAGCAGTACTTC. Translating gives CASSPPRTGKVHEQYF.